The 32 T cell receptor beta chains given below trace back to one sample, sequenced in a study of blood T cell repertoires in COVID-19. Assay: immunoSEQ multiplex PCR; the TCRdb copy retains only in-frame clones and omits some. The sample has roughly 240,000 clones, around 89% seen once. Sequenced sample: PBMCs or T cells enriched from blood (not recorded which). These receptors all stem from a man aged 50-60 years who had been exposed to COVID-19.

This sequence joins TRBV6-5 and TRBJ1-1, with a possible D match to TRBD1 (5 bases). Trimming took off 0 bases at V and 11 bases at J, with 16 bases between the two ends. This CDR3 has 14 residues. CDR1 MNHEY and CDR2 SVGAGI come from the germline V gene. Here the CDR3 reads CASSYSGGRRWAFF. DNA for the CDR3: TGTGCCAGCAGTTACTCGGGGGGACGAAGGTGGGCTTTCTTT.

The chain has TRBV7-9 and TRBJ1-4; D might be TRBD1 (5 bases). Germline V gene sequence: CDR1 SEHNR, CDR2 FQNEAQ (reference sequence). The ends were cut back, 1 base at V and 7 bases at J, with 13 bases in the middle. This CDR3 region has 15 residues. CDR3 in amino acids: CASSLVGRGGEKLFF. The CDR3 coding sequence is TGTGCCAGCAGCTTAGTTGGGCGGGGCGGTGAAAAACTGTTTTTT.

V gene TRBV2 combines with J gene TRBJ2-5; D is perhaps TRBD1 (6 bases). This CDR3 has 17 amino acids. From germline, CDR1 is SNHLY and CDR2 FYNNEI. The V gene lost 6 bases and the J gene lost 1 base, with 21 bases spanning the gap. This CDR3 is CASSPRGSVLIQETQYF. CDR3 bases: TGTGCCAGCAGCCCGAGGGGGTCCGTCCTTATCCAAGAGACCCAGTACTTC.

This clone has just a few counts. CDR3 bases: TGCAGCGTTGAAGACCGAAGGAAGGGGGCTTTTGGTGGCTACACCTTC. Its translation is CSVEDRRKGAFGGYTF. This sequence joins TRBV29-1 and TRBJ1-2; 7 bases line up with TRBD1. In germline, CDR1 is SQVTM, CDR2 ANQGSEA. Unmatched junction bases numbered 14, after V lost 0 bases and J lost 7 bases. This CDR3 has 16 amino acids.

This clone was detected only once. The rearrangement uses TRBV7-9 and TRBJ2-7; 7 bases are shared with TRBD1. The CDR3 is 15 amino acids. Germline V gene lookup returns CDR1 SEHNR and CDR2 FQNEAQ (reference sequence). V was clipped by 5 bases and J by 0 bases; unmatched bases: 7. DNA of the CDR3: TGTGCCAGCAGCCTAACAGGGGTCCTCTCCTACGAGCAGTACGTC. Its translation is CASSLTGVLSYEQYV.

The chain combines TRBV5-1 with TRBJ2-3, with D possibly being TRBD1 (7 bases). The CDR3 covers 15 residues. CDR1 and CDR2 from the germline V gene are SGHRS and YFSETQ. Trimming cost V 4 bases and J 2 bases, with 14 bases left between them. The CDR3 coding sequence is TGCGCCAGCAGCGGAGGGACAGCGGACACAGATACGCAGTATTTT. It codes for CASSGGTADTDTQYF.

Only a few counts were recorded for this clone. The rearrangement uses TRBV7-2 and TRBJ2-7, with D perhaps TRBD2 (6 bases). CDR3 length: 17 amino acids. In germline, CDR1 is SGHTA, CDR2 FQGNSA. Trimming took 1 base from V and 6 from J, leaving 22 bases between them. CDR3 sequence reads: CASSLDRRRGWVPEQYF. CDR3 DNA sequence: TGTGCCAGCAGCTTAGATCGGAGGAGGGGATGGGTCCCCGAGCAGTACTTC.

V gene TRBV2 combines with J gene TRBJ1-1; a possible D gene is TRBD1 (6 bases). V gave up 5 bases and J gave up 1 base, with 11 bases separating them. Germline assignment: CDR1 SNHLY and CDR2 FYNNEI. The CDR3 contains 14 residues. CDR3 sequence (DNA): TGTGCCAGCAGTATATGGACAGCGAACACTGAAGCTTTCTTT. This sequence encodes CASSIWTANTEAFF.

V is TRBV5-6 and J is TRBJ2-3; no firm D call. This CDR3 has 16 amino acids. The V and J ends lost 0 bases and 6 bases respectively, with 17 bases between them. Germline loops: CDR1 SGHDT, CDR2 YYEEEE. The CDR3 nucleotides are TGTGCCAGCAGCTTGGCTTTATTAGCTATCGGTGATACGCAGTATTTT. This sequence encodes CASSLALLAIGDTQYF.

The chain recombines TRBV28 with TRBJ2-7, with a tentative D call TRBD2 (5 bases). V was clipped by 5 bases and J by 5 bases, with 16 bases between them. Germline-derived CDR1 and CDR2 are MDHEN and SYDVKM. This CDR3 spans 14 amino acids. CDR3 amino acids: CASSPALLVHEQYV. Here the CDR3 DNA reads TGTGCCAGCAGTCCAGCCTTACTAGTCCACGAGCAGTACGTC.

This chain's CDR3 is CASSLVSGQLNTEAFF. Written as DNA, the CDR3 is TGTGCCAGCAGCTTAGTCTCTGGACAGCTGAACACTGAAGCTTTCTTT. The chain links TRBV7-2 to TRBJ1-1, with D possibly matching TRBD1 (6 bases). There are 16 residues in the CDR3. Germline lookup yields CDR1 SGHTA and CDR2 FQGNSA. V was trimmed by 1 base and J by 0 bases, leaving 12 bases between them.

This rearrangement joins TRBV2 to TRBJ1-2; no clear D gene. Germline CDR1 and CDR2: SNHLY and FYNNEI. The CDR3 is made up of 14 amino acids. Trimming took off 2 bases at V and 7 bases at J, with 14 bases between the two ends. The CDR3 reads CASSESPVFSGYTF. The CDR3 DNA sequence: TGTGCCAGCAGTGAATCTCCAGTCTTCTCTGGCTACACCTTC.

The rearrangement joins TRBV4-1 to TRBJ2-7, with D tentatively TRBD2 (6 bases). The CDR3 spans 14 residues. Germline V gene sequence: CDR1 MGHRA, CDR2 YSYEKL. V lost 4 bases to trimming and J lost 7 bases, with 17 bases between them. The CDR3 region has the DNA TGCGCCAGCAGCCGGGGGGTAGCCGCGATGGAGCAGTACGTC. Its protein is CASSRGVAAMEQYV.

V is TRBV10-1 and J is TRBJ2-1; tentative D call: TRBD2 (5 bases). Trimming took 4 bases from V and 4 from J, leaving 8 bases between them. The V gene's germline CDR1 is WNHNN and CDR2 SYGVQD (reference sequence). The CDR3 is made up of 13 amino acids. The CDR3 nucleotides read TGCGCCAGCAGTGGGCTAGCTTACAATGAGCAGTTCTTC. This translates into CASSGLAYNEQFF.

The V and J genes are TRBV7-9 and TRBJ2-7, with 8 nucleotides matching TRBD1. Per the germline V gene, CDR1 is SEHNR and CDR2 is FQNEAQ (reference sequence). This CDR3 spans 14 amino acids. The junction had 6 bases not matched to a gene; V was cut back by 5 bases and J by 3 bases. The CDR3 spells CASSIGQGYYEQYF. In DNA form, the CDR3 reads TGTGCCAGCAGCATAGGACAGGGCTACTACGAGCAGTACTTC.

This clone was detected once. This sequence joins TRBV28 and TRBJ2-1; D uncertain. The CDR3 totals 12 residues. The V and J ends lost 6 bases and 10 bases respectively, with 13 bases between them. CDR1 and CDR2 (germline): MDHEN, SYDVKM. In DNA form, the CDR3 reads TGTGCCAGCAGCATTCAGTCGCGGGAGCAGTTCTTC. Translated: CASSIQSREQFF. Based on the CDR3 plus reference TRBV28 and TRBJ2-1, the full variable domain is DVKVTQSSRYLVKRTGEKVFLECVQDMDHENMFWYRQDPGLGLRLIYFSYDVKMKEKGDIPEGYSVSREKKERFSLILESASTNQTSMYLCASSIQSREQFFGPGTRLTVL.

CDR3 nucleotide sequence: TGTGCCAGCAGTGTTGAAGGGGGCAGGGGTCTCTATGGCTACACCTTC. It encodes CASSVEGGRGLYGYTF. The chain links TRBV25-1 to TRBJ1-2, with 7 nucleotides matching TRBD1. Germline V gene data show CDR1 as MGHDK and CDR2 as SYGVNS. Trimming cost V 4 bases and J 4 bases; bases outside gene matches: 12. The CDR3 is 16 residues long.

This clone was seen only a few times. This rearrangement joins TRBV5-1 to TRBJ1-2; TRBD1 matches 10 bases. CDR3 size: 13 residues. Germline V lookup: CDR1 SGHRS, CDR2 YFSETQ. With V trimmed by 4 bases and J by 5 bases, 2 bases remained unmatched. CDR3 nucleotide sequence: TGCGCCAGCAGCCCGGGACAGGGGTATGGCTACACCTTC. This codes for CASSPGQGYGYTF. Using reference TRBV5-1 and TRBJ1-2 for the parts outside the CDR3, the full variable domain is KAGVTQTPRYLIKTRGQQVTLSCSPISGHRSVSWYQQTPGQGLQFLFEYFSETQRNKGNFPGRFSGRQFSNSRSEMNVSTLELGDSALYLCASSPGQGYGYTFGSGTRLTVV.

Points on this clone: Mismatch with germline at one junction end may stem from a read error. The genes are TRBV5-4 and TRBJ2-6, with 11 bases lining up with TRBD1. The CDR3 is 17 residues long. Germline assignment: CDR1 SGHNT and CDR2 YYREEE (reference sequence). CDR3 DNA: TGTGCCGGCAGCCGCGGACAGGGGGCCTCTGGGGCCAACGTCCTGACTTTC. Translating it yields CAGSRGQGASGANVLTF.

The rearrangement uses TRBV27 and TRBJ2-1, with 15 bases lining up with TRBD2. In germline, CDR1 is MNHEY, CDR2 SMNVEV (reference sequence). V dropped 5 bases and J dropped 7; count of bases not matched to a gene: 6. The CDR3 is 16 amino acids. CDR3 sequence (DNA): TGTGCCAGCAGTACTTCCGGGACTAGCGGGAGGAATGAGCAGTTCTTC. Amino acids: CASSTSGTSGRNEQFF.

The J gene is TRBJ2-7, the V gene TRBV29-1, with TRBD2 matching 8 bases. The CDR3 contains 16 residues. Trimming at V came to 4 bases and at J to 3 bases, leaving 14 bases not matched to a gene. Germline CDR1 reads SQVTM; CDR2 reads ANQGSEA. DNA of the CDR3: TGCAGCGTTGGCCGGGGGGGGGCCGACGGGAGCTACGAGCAGTACTTC. Translating gives CSVGRGGADGSYEQYF.

About this clone itself: One junction end disagrees with the germline gene, perhaps due to a read error. The rearrangement joins TRBV11-2 to TRBJ1-1; no clear D. Germline lookup yields CDR1 SGHAT and CDR2 FQNNGV. The length of the CDR3 is 12 residues. CDR3 residues: CASSLDQGRLRF. Here the CDR3 DNA reads TGTGCCAGCAGCTTAGATCAAGGCAGACTACGGTTT.

Turning to this clone: At one end, the junction sequence differs from germline, possibly due to a read error. The V gene is TRBV7-7, the J gene TRBJ2-1; 8 nucleotides match TRBD2. This CDR3 region has 15 residues. The germline CDR1 and CDR2 sequences are SSHAT and FNYEAQ (reference sequence). The CDR3 loop is CASTPEREMDHEQFF. CDR3 coding DNA: TGTGCTAGCACACCTGAGCGGGAGATGGACCATGAGCAGTTCTTC.

The chain links TRBV2 to TRBJ2-3, with 11 bases identical to TRBD1. Trimming cost V 6 bases and J 1 base; bases outside gene matches: 6. The CDR3 runs 16 residues. Germline V gene lookup returns CDR1 SNHLY and CDR2 FYNNEI. The CDR3 DNA follows: TGTGCCAGCAGGGGGACAGGGGGGGATGGCACAGATACGCAGTATTTT. This sequence encodes CASRGTGGDGTDTQYF.

This clone was detected only once. The chain couples TRBV19 to TRBJ1-5, with 7 positions matching TRBD1. Per the germline V gene, CDR1 is LNHDA and CDR2 is SQIVND (reference sequence). V lost 10 bases and J lost 7; bases outside the gene matches: 7. CDR3 length equals 12 residues. CDR3 residues: CATTTGTQPQHF. As DNA, the CDR3 is TGTGCCACTACGACAGGGACGCAGCCCCAGCATTTT.

V gene TRBV28 combines with J gene TRBJ1-2; D gene ambiguous. The V end lost 2 bases, the J end lost 7 bases, and 11 bases lay between the germline ends. This CDR3 comprises 13 residues. The V gene's germline CDR1 is MDHEN and CDR2 SYDVKM. The CDR3 DNA reads TGTGCCAGCAGTTTAAACGTGAGAGTTGGCTACACCTTC. Its protein product is CASSLNVRVGYTF.

The V call is TRBV30, the J call TRBJ2-1; 7 nucleotides match TRBD2. CDR3 length: 14 amino acids. The V and J ends lost 2 bases and 2 bases, in that order; junction bases with no gene match: 3. Germline-derived CDR1 and CDR2 are GTSNPN and SVGIG (reference sequence). The CDR3 region is CAWSRGGAYNEQFF. The CDR3 region has the DNA TGTGCCTGGAGTAGGGGAGGGGCCTACAATGAGCAGTTCTTC.

The chain recombines TRBV28 with TRBJ1-1, with D perhaps TRBD1 (6 bases). CDR1 and CDR2 (germline): MDHEN, SYDVKM. This CDR3 is built from 13 residues. V shed 5 bases and J shed 7 bases, with 14 bases lying between them. This CDR3 is CASSLTGSLEAFF. CDR3 DNA sequence: TGTGCCAGCAGTCTCACAGGGAGCCTTGAAGCTTTCTTT.

This chain uses TRBV9 with TRBJ2-3, with 12 nucleotides matching TRBD2. Germline trimming cut 0 bases from V and 6 bases from J; bases unmatched to any gene: 11. CDR1 SGDLS and CDR2 YYNGEE come from the germline V gene. The CDR3 spans 18 residues. CDR3 protein: CASSVDLELAGGGDTQYF. Written as DNA, the CDR3 is TGTGCCAGCAGCGTAGACCTTGAACTAGCGGGAGGAGGCGATACGCAGTATTTT.

This chain joins TRBV28 and TRBJ2-7; 9 bases are shared with TRBD1. Germline CDR1 and CDR2: MDHEN and SYDVKM. The length of the CDR3 is 13 residues. V lost 6 bases to trimming and J lost 5 bases; unmatched junction nucleotides: 5. CDR3 in DNA: TGTGCCAGCAGGACGGGACAGGGTAACGAGCAGTACTTC. This sequence encodes CASRTGQGNEQYF.

The rearrangement uses TRBV5-1 and TRBJ2-1; 7 bases align to TRBD2. Germline V gives CDR1 SGHRS, CDR2 YFSETQ. The CDR3 contains 17 residues. The V segment lost 1 base and the J segment 7 bases; nucleotides outside the gene matches: 14. The CDR3 region has the DNA TGCGCCAGCAGCTTGCCCTGGGGGGGGAAATATATAAATGAGCAGTTCTTC. Its protein product is CASSLPWGGKYINEQFF.

This clone showed up just a few times. The V and J genes are TRBV3-1 (or the pseudogene TRBV3-2) and TRBJ2-2; TRBD2 aligns across 8 bases. Germline CDR1 and CDR2: LGHDT and YNNKEL (reference sequence). CDR3 length: 16 amino acids. V trimming: 1 base; J trimming: 4 bases; junction bases outside the gene matches: 5. The CDR3 nucleotides read TGTGCCAGCAGCCAAGTAGCGGGATCCTCCACCGGGGAGCTGTTTTTT. Protein sequence: CASSQVAGSSTGELFF.